Sequencing of this T cell receptor beta chain was carried out in a study of PD-L1 blockade in urothelial cancer. Study at large: Administration of atezolizumab to patients began around 2014, at 1,200 mg intravenously every 3 weeks. Male patients with bladder-origin urothelial cancer numbered about nine tenths of the roughly 29. Broader study findings: When pretreatment blood TCR clonality was below the median, it predicted better survival.

About this clone itself: The target antigen is unknown.

This table comes from immunoSEQ multiplex PCR, and its TCRdb copy is limited to in-frame clones, with some not included. The data hold 55,000 to 80,000 clones, with around 86% observed a single time. Indicated time point: pretreatment peripheral blood. Sampling of each patient yielded between 1 and 8 specimens, collected pretreatment and on-treatment. CDR1 and CDR2 from the germline V gene are SGHRS and YFSETQ. This CDR3 comprises 17 residues. V gave up 4 bases and J gave up 1 base, with 19 bases separating them. The gene calls are TRBV5-1 and TRBJ2-3; D perhaps matches TRBD2 (5 bases). The origin of this receptor is a man between 65 and 85 years old with urothelial cancer. Sequencing was performed on PBMCs, taken around atezolizumab (anti-PD-L1) treatment. CDR3 DNA: TGCGCCAGCAGCGCCCTTCACGGAGGAGTCGGCACAGATACGCAGTATTTT. This translates into CASSALHGGVGTDTQYF.